This T cell receptor beta chain originates from a study of blood T cell repertoires in COVID-19. Study at large: Samples taken during acute and convalescent COVID-19 were collected in the United States, Italy and Spain.

The authors' processing: Nucleated cell number was recorded as an estimate derived from reference gene primer amplification. Sequencing was performed with immunoSEQ multiplex PCR; in TCRdb, only in-frame clones are kept and a portion is missing. Clone size and V and J calls were adopted from that table, with D and trimming inferred from the DNA. The table lists about 260,000 clones, 80% to 90% of them singletons. CDR1 is SGDLS and CDR2 is YYNGEE in the germline V gene. The V and J ends lost 0 bases and 4 bases respectively, with 13 bases between them. The CDR3 is 15 amino acids. The chain has TRBV9 and TRBJ1-1, with a tentative D call TRBD1 (6 bases). The sequence derives from a man aged 55 to 70 with acute or convalescent COVID-19. The material sequenced was peripheral blood. The CDR3 DNA is TGTGCCAGCAGCGTAGCAGGGGTGCAGGGCACTGAAGCTTTCTTT. Amino acids: CASSVAGVQGTEAFF. The full variable domain, its missing parts supplied by reference TRBV9 and TRBJ1-1, is DSGVTQTPKHLITATGQRVTLRCSPRSGDLSVYWYQQSLDQGLQFLIQYYNGEERAKGNILERFSAQQFPDLHSELNLSSLELGDSALYFCASSVAGVQGTEAFFGQGTRLTVV.